This passage covers 9 T cell receptor beta chains from one sample sequenced in a study of blood T cell repertoires in COVID-19. Some clones are missing from TCRdb's copy, which holds only in-frame ones; the method was immunoSEQ multiplex PCR. This sample carries hundreds of thousands of clones, approximately 89% of them seen once, and the ten largest clones take approximately 6.6%. The sequenced sample was peripheral blood. Source of these receptors: a woman aged 25 to 39 who had recovered from COVID-19.

This rearrangement joins TRBV29-1 to TRBJ2-1; 11 bases align to TRBD1. CDR3 size: 13 residues. V trimming: 7 bases; J trimming: 10 bases; junction bases outside the gene matches: 9. In germline, CDR1 is SQVTM, CDR2 ANQGSEA. CDR3 in amino acids: CSATDRGRREQFF. CDR3 nucleotide sequence: TGCAGCGCGACGGACAGGGGGCGGAGGGAGCAGTTCTTC.

The rearrangement links TRBV7-9 to TRBJ2-7; perhaps TRBD1 as D (5 bases). Germline CDR1 is SEHNR and CDR2 is FQNEAQ (reference sequence). The CDR3 is 13 residues long. V was pared by 5 bases and J by 7 bases, with 15 bases between. CDR3 nucleotides: TGTGCCAGCAGCAATACAAGGGGAACTGAGCAGTACTTC. Protein sequence: CASSNTRGTEQYF.

The chain links TRBV7-2 to TRBJ2-3, with TRBD2 matching over 12 bases. The CDR3 covers 17 residues. With 5 bases clipped from V and 0 bases from J, the junction kept 6 bases outside the gene matches. Germline lookup yields CDR1 SGHTA and CDR2 FQGNSA. The DNA for the CDR3 is TGTGCCAGCAGCCAGAGGACTAGCGGGGCGAGCACAGATACGCAGTATTTT. Its protein product is CASSQRTSGASTDTQYF.

This clone occurred a few times. This rearrangement joins TRBV5-6 to TRBJ1-6, with a tentative D call TRBD1 (5 bases). V was shortened by 4 bases and J by 7 bases, with 15 bases between the two germline ends. CDR1 is SGHDT, CDR2 YYEEEE, per germline. The CDR3 extends over 15 amino acids. The CDR3, as DNA: TGTGCCAGCAGCGTAGCCGGGACTTCAAATTCACCCCTCCACTTT. Its translation is CASSVAGTSNSPLHF.

V is TRBV6-2 or TRBV6-3 and J is TRBJ1-1; the D is unclear. Germline CDR1 MNHEY, CDR2 SVGEGT. Trimming pared 2 bases from V and 2 bases from J, leaving 12 bases between. This CDR3 comprises 15 residues. CDR3 in amino acids: CASSYEAELNTEAFF. DNA of the CDR3: TGTGCCAGCAGTTACGAGGCAGAGCTCAACACTGAAGCTTTCTTT.

The chain joins TRBV27 to TRBJ1-4; maybe TRBD1 (5 bases). The CDR3 loop spans 14 amino acids. V lost 5 bases and J lost 7, with 14 bases in between. Germline CDR1 MNHEY, CDR2 SMNVEV (reference sequence). CDR3 amino acids: CASSTTERGEKLFF. The CDR3 DNA is TGTGCCAGCAGTACGACAGAACGAGGTGAAAAACTGTTTTTT.

The chain uses TRBV4-2 and TRBJ1-2; tentatively, D is TRBD1 (5 bases). The CDR3 runs 14 residues. V was cut by 0 bases and J by 4 bases, with 9 bases left in between. The germline V gene encodes CDR1 LGHNA and CDR2 YNFKEQ. The DNA for the CDR3 is TGTGCCAGCAGCCAAGATGTGGGGGGCTATGGCTACACCTTC. It encodes CASSQDVGGYGYTF.

V is TRBV5-6 and J is TRBJ2-3, with a tentative D call TRBD1 (5 bases). CDR1 is SGHDT, CDR2 YYEEEE, per germline. The CDR3 has 15 amino acids. The V end was cut by 6 bases, the J end by 6 bases, with 20 bases between. The chain's CDR3 is CASIERARAKDTQYF. The DNA for the CDR3 is TGTGCCAGCATCGAAAGGGCCAGGGCGAAGGATACGCAGTATTTT.

This chain connects TRBV28 to TRBJ2-5, with a tentative D call TRBD1 (5 bases). Trimming left V 8 bases short and J 1 base short, with 20 bases between. The CDR3 is 16 amino acids. Germline CDR1 and CDR2: MDHEN and SYDVKM. CDR3 nucleotides: TGTGCCAGCCCAACAAGGGGCGAAGCCTTCCAAGAGACCCAGTACTTC. Encoded protein: CASPTRGEAFQETQYF. Supplemented by reference TRBV28 and TRBJ2-5, the full variable domain reads DVKVTQSSRYLVKRTGEKVFLECVQDMDHENMFWYRQDPGLGLRLIYFSYDVKMKEKGDIPEGYSVSREKKERFSLILESASTNQTSMYLCASPTRGEAFQETQYFGPGTRLLVL.